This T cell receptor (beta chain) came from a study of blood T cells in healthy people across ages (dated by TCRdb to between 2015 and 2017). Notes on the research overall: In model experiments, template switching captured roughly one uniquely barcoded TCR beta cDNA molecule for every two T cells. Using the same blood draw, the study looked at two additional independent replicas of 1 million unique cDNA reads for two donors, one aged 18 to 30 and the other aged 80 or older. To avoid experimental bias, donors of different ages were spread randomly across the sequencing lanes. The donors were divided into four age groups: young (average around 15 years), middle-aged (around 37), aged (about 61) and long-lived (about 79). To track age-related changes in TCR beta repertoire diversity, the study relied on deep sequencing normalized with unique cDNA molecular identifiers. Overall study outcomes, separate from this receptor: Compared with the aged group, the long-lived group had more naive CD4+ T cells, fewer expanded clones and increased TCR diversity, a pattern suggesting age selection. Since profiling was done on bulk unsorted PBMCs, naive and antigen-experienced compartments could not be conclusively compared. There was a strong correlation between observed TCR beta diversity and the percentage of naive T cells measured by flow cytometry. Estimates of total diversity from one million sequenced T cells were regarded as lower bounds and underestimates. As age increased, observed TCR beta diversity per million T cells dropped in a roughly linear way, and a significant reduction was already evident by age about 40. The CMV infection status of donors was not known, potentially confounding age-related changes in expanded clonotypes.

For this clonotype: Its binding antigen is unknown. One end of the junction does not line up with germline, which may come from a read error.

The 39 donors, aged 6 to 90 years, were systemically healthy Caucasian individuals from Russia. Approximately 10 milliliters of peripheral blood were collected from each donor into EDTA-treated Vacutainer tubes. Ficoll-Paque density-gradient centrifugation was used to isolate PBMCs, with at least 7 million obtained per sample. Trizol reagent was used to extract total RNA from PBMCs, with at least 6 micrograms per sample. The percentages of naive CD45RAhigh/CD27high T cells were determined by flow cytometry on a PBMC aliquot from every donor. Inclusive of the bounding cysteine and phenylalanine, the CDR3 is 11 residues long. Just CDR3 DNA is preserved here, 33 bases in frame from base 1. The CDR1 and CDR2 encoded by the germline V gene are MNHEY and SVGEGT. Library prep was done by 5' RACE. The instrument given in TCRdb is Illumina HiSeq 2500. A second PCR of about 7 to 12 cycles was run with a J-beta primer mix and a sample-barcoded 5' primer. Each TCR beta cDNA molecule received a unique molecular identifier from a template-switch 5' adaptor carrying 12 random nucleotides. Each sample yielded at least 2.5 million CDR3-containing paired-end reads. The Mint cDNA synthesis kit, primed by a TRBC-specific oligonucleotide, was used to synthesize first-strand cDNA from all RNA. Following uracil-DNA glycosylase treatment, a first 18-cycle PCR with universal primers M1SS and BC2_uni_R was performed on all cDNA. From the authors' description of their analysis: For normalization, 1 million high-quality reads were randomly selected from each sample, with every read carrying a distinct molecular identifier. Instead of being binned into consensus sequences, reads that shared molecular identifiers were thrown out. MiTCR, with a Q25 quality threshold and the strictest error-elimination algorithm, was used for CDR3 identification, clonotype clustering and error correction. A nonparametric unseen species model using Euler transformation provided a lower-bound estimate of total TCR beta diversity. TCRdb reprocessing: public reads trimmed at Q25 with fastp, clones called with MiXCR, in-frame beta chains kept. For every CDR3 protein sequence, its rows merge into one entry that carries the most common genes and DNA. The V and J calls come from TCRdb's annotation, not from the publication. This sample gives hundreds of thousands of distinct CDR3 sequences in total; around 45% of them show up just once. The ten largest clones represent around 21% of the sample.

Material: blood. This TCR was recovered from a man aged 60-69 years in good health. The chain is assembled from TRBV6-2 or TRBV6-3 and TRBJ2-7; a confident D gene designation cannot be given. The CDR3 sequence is CASSYIYGQYF. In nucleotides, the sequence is TGTGCCAGCAGTTACATTTACGGGCAGTACTTC.